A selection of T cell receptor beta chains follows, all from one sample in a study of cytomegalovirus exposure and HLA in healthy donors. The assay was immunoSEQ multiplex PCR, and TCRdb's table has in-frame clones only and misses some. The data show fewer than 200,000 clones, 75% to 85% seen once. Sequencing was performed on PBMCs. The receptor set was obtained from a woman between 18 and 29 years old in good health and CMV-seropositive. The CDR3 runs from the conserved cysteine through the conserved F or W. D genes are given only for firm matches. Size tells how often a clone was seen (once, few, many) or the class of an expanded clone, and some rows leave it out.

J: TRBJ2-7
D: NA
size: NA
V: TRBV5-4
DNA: TGTGCCAGCAGCTCCTACGGGACTTACGAGCAGTACTTC
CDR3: CASSSYGTYEQYF

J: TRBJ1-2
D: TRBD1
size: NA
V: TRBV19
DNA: TGTGCCAGTACAAACCGGGACAGGGGAGGCTACACCTTC
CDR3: CASTNRDRGGYTF

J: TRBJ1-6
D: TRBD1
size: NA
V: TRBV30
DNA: TGTGCCTGGAGCATGGGACAGGGCAATTCACCCCTCCACTTT
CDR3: CAWSMGQGNSPLHF

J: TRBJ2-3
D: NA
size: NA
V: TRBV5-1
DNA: TGCGCCAGCAGTGAGGAAGCGGGTACAGATACGCAGTATTTT
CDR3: CASSEEAGTDTQYF

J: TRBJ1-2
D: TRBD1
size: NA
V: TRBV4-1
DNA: TGCGCCAGCAGCCAAGGGACAGGGACCTACTATGGCTACACCTTC
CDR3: CASSQGTGTYYGYTF

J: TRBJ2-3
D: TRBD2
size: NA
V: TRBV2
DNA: TGTGCCAGCAGTCCCGGGGCGGGGGGTACAGATACGCAGTATTTT
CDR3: CASSPGAGGTDTQYF

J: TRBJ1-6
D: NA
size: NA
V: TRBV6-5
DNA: TGTGCCAGCAGTCGCGCAGGGATTAATTCACCCCTCCACTTT
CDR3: CASSRAGINSPLHF

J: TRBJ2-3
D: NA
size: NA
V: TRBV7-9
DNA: TGTGCCAGCACGACAGCGACAGATACGCAGTATTTT
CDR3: CASTTATDTQYF

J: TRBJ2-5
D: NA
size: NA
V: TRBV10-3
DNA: TGTGCCATCAGTGAGTCGCTAGCGACGCAAGAGACCCAGTACTTC
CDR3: CAISESLATQETQYF

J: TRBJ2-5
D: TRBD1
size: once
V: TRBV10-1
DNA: TGCGCCAGCAGTGGCGAAGAGACAGGGCCGGCGGAGACCCAGTACTTC
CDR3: CASSGEETGPAETQYF

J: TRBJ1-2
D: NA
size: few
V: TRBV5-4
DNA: TGTGCCAGCAGACATGCTTCAGGAAAAAAGGGCTACACCTTC
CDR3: CASRHASGKKGYTF

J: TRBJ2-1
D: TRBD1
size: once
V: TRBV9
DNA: TGTGCCAGCAGCGTAGGGGACAGGGGGCTAAGGTCCTACAATGAGCAGTTCTTC
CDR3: CASSVGDRGLRSYNEQFF

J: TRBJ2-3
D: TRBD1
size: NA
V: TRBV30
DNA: TGTGCCTGGTCACAGGGGTCTGGGACAGATACGCAGTATTTT
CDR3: CAWSQGSGTDTQYF

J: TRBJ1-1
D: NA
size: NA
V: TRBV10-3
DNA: TGTGCCATCAGTGCGGGTCATCAGATGAACACTGAAGCTTTCTTT
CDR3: CAISAGHQMNTEAFF

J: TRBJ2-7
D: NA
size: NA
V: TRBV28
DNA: TGTGCCAGCACCTACAAGTTTCCGGGTTACGAGCAGTACTTC
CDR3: CASTYKFPGYEQYF

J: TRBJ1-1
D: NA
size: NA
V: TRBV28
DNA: TGTGCCAGCAGTGAGGGCCCACCCCGAAACACTGAAGCTTTCTTT
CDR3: CASSEGPPRNTEAFF

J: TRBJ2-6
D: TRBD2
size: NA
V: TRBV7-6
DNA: TGTGCCAGCAGCTCGACTAGCGGGGGATATGGGGCCAACGGCCTGACTTTC
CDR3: CASSSTSGGYGANGLTF

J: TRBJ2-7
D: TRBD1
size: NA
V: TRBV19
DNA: TGTGCCAGTACCCGAGGTGGACAGGGGGACTGGGAGCAGTACTTC
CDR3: CASTRGGQGDWEQYF

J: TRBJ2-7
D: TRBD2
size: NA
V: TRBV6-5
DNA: TGTGCCAGCAGTTACTCGAGGGCGGGGGACCCCCCGTGGTACTTC
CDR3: CASSYSRAGDPPWYF

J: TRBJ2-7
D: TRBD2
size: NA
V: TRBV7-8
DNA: TGTGCCAGCCGATCTAGCGGGGCCTACGAGCAGTACTTC
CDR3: CASRSSGAYEQYF

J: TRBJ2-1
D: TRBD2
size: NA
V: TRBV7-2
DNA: TGTGCCAGCAGCTTCCGCGGGGGGGCAGGTAATGAGCAGTTCTTC
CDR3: CASSFRGGAGNEQFF